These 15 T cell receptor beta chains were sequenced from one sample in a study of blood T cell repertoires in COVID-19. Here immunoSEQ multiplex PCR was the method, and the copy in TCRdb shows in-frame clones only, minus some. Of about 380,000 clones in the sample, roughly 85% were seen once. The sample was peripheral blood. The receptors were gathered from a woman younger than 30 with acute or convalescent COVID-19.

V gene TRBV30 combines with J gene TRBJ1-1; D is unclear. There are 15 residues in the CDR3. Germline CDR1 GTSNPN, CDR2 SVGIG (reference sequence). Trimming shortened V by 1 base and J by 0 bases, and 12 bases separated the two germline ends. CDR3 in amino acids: CAWSGARDLNTEAFF. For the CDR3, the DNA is TGTGCCTGGAGTGGGGCACGGGATTTGAACACTGAAGCTTTCTTT.

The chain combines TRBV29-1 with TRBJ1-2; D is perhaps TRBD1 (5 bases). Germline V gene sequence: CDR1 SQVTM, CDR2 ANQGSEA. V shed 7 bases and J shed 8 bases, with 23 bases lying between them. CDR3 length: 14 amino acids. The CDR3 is CSALREGRAKGYTF. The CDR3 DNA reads TGCAGCGCCCTAAGGGAGGGGAGAGCGAAGGGCTACACCTTC.

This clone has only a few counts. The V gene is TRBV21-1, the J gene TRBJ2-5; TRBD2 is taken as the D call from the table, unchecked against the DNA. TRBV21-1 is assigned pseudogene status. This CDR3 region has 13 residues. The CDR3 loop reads CASSSGGQETQYF. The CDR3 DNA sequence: TGTGCCAGCAGTTCGGGGGGGCAAGAGACCCAGTACTTC.

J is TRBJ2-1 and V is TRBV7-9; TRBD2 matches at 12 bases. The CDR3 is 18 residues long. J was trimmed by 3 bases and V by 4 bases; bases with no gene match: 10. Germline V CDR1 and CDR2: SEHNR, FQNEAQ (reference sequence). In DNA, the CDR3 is TGTGCCAGCAGCTCCCCTCCTAGCGGGAGGGCCTACTACAATGAGCAGTTCTTC. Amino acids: CASSSPPSGRAYYNEQFF.

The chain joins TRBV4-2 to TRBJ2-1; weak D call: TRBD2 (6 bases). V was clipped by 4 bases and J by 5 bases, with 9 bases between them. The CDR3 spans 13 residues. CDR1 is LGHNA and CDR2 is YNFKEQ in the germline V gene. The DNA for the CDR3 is TGTGCCAGCAGCCTGGGACTCCACAATGAGCAGTTCTTC. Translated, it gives CASSLGLHNEQFF.

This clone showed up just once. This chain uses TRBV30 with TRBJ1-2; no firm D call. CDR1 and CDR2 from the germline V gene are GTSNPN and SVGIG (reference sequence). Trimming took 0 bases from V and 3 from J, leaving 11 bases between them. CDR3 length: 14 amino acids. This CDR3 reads CAWSVASSDYGYTF. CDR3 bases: TGTGCCTGGAGTGTGGCCAGTTCCGACTATGGCTACACCTTC.

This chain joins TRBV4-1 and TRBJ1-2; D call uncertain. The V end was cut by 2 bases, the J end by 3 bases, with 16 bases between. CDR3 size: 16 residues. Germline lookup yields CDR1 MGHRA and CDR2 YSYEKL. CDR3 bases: TGCGCCAGCAGCCAACAACAGACCGATACTTACTATGGCTACACCTTC. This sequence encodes CASSQQQTDTYYGYTF.

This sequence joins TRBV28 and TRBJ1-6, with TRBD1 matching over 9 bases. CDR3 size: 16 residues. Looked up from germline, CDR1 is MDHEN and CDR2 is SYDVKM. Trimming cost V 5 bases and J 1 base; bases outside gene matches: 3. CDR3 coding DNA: TGTGCCAGCAGTGAGACAGGGGGGTCCTATAATTCACCCCTCCACTTT. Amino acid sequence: CASSETGGSYNSPLHF. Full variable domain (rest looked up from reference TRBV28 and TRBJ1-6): DVKVTQSSRYLVKRTGEKVFLECVQDMDHENMFWYRQDPGLGLRLIYFSYDVKMKEKGDIPEGYSVSREKKERFSLILESASTNQTSMYLCASSETGGSYNSPLHFGNGTRLTVT.

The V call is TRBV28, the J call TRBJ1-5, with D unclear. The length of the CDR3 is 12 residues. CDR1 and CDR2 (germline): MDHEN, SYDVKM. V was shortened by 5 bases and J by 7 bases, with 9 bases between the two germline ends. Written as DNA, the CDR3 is TGTGCCAGCAGTGACCCAGGACAGCCCCAGCATTTT. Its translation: CASSDPGQPQHF.

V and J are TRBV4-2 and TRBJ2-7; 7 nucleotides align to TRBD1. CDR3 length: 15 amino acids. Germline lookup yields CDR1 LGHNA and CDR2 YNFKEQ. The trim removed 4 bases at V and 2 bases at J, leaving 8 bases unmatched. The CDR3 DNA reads TGTGCCAGCAGCCCAGAGGGGACAGCGACCTACGAGCAGTACTTC. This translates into CASSPEGTATYEQYF.

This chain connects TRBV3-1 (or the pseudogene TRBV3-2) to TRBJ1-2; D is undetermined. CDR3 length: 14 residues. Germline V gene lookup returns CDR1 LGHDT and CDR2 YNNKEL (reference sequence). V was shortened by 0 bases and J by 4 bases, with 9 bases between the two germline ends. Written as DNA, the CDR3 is TGTGCCAGCAGCCAAGATGAGAGGGCCTATGGCTACACCTTC. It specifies CASSQDERAYGYTF.

The CDR3 sequence is CASSKAHGGSSYEQYF. In DNA form, the CDR3 reads TGTGCCAGTAGTAAGGCTCACGGAGGTTCTAGCTACGAGCAGTACTTC. The chain recombines TRBV19 with TRBJ2-7; D may be TRBD2 (5 bases). CDR3 size: 16 residues. Germline CDR1 reads LNHDA; CDR2 reads SQIVND (reference sequence). The V end was cut by 4 bases, the J end by 3 bases, with 19 bases between.

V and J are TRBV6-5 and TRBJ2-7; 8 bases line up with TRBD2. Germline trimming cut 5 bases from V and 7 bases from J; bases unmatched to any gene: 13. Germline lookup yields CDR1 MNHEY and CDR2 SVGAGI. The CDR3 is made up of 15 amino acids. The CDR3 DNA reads TGTGCCAGCAGTACGGATTCGGGGGGGGGATATGAGCAGTACTTC. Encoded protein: CASSTDSGGGYEQYF.

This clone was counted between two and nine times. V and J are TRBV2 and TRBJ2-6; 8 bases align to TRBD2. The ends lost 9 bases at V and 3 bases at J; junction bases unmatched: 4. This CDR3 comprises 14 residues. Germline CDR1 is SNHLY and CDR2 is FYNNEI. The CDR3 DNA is TGTGCCAGAGAAGCGGGAGATGGGGCCAACGTCCTGACTTTC. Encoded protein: CAREAGDGANVLTF.

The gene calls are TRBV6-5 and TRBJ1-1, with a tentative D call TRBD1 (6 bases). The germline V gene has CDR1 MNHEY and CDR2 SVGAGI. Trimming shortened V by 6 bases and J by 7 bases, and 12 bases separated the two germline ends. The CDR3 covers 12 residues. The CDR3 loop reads CASSSQGIEAFF. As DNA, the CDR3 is TGTGCCAGCAGCTCACAGGGTATTGAAGCTTTCTTT.